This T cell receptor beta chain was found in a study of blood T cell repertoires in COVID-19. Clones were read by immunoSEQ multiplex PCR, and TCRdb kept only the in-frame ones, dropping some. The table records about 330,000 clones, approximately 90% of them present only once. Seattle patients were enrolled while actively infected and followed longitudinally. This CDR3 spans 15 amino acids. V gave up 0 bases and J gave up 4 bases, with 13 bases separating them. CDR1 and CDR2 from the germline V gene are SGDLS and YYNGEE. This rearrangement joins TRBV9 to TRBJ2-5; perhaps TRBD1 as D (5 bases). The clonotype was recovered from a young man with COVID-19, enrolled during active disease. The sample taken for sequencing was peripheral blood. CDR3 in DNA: TGTGCCAGCAGCGTAGGTCGACAGATGATAGAGACCCAGTACTTC. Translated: CASSVGRQMIETQYF.